This is a list of T cell receptor beta chains from one sample in a study of blood T cell repertoires in COVID-19. Sequencing was performed with immunoSEQ multiplex PCR; in TCRdb, only in-frame clones are kept and a portion is missing. Seen here are roughly 290,000 clones, roughly 91% observed once, and the top ten hold more than 0.75%. Sequencing was performed on peripheral blood. The source is a man aged 25 to 40 with acute or convalescent COVID-19. CDR3s include the opening cysteine and the closing phenylalanine or tryptophan. The D gene is left open where the match is weak. For some rows the clone size is stated as once, few or many, or as a class when expanded; others skip it.

clone_size d_call j_call v_call cdr3_aa cdr3_nt
. TRBD2 TRBJ2-5 TRBV28 CASSIAGVQETQYF TGTGCCAGCAGCATAGCGGGAGTCCAAGAGACCCAGTACTTC
. . TRBJ2-1 TRBV30 CAWSVLGYEQFF TGTGCCTGGAGTGTTCTGGGCTATGAGCAGTTCTTC
. TRBD1 TRBJ2-1 TRBV10-2 CASREQGRLDEQFF TGCGCCAGCAGAGAACAGGGGCGACTGGATGAGCAGTTCTTC
. . TRBJ1-6 TRBV7-9 CASSLDRDSPLHF TGTGCCAGCAGCTTAGATCGGGATTCACCCCTCCACTTT
. TRBD2 TRBJ2-7 TRBV7-9 CASSQTSASNEQYF TGTGCCAGCAGCCAGACTAGCGCCTCCAACGAGCAGTACTTC
. . TRBJ1-1 TRBV12-3/TRBV12-4 CASTPGTEAFF TGTGCCAGCACCCCGGGGACTGAAGCTTTCTTT
. TRBD1 TRBJ1-2 TRBV3-1/TRBV3-2 CASSLTGAYGYTF TGTGCCAGCAGCCTGACAGGGGCCTATGGCTACACCTTC
. . TRBJ1-2 TRBV24-1 CATSDRTDYGYTF TGTGCCACCAGTGACCGGACTGATTATGGCTACACCTTC
once . TRBJ1-4 TRBV2 CASSTIRSNEKLFF TGTGCCAGCAGTACTATAAGGTCTAATGAAAAACTGTTTTTT
. TRBD2 TRBJ2-4 TRBV19 CASRVGRGKNIQYF TGTGCCAGTAGGGTCGGGAGGGGCAAAAACATTCAGTACTTC
. TRBD1 TRBJ1-2 TRBV5-1 CASSVRTGTYGYTF TGCGCCAGCAGCGTAAGGACAGGGACCTATGGCTACACCTTC
once . TRBJ1-2 TRBV12-3/TRBV12-4 CASSAVGYGYTF TGTGCCAGCAGTGCGGTAGGATATGGCTACACCTTC
. . TRBJ2-1 TRBV13 CASSVGSSYNEQFF TGTGCCAGCAGCGTCGGGAGTTCCTACAATGAGCAGTTCTTC
. . TRBJ1-4 TRBV6-1 CASSERETEKLFF TGTGCCAGCAGTGAGAGGGAGACCGAAAAACTGTTTTTT
. . TRBJ2-3 TRBV5-1 CASSGLAFHTDTQYF TGCGCCAGCAGCGGCCTGGCCTTCCACACAGATACGCAGTATTTT
. . TRBJ2-2 TRBV28 CAANSQGSPGELFF TGTGCCGCGAACTCTCAGGGTTCCCCCGGGGAGCTGTTTTTT
. TRBD2 TRBJ2-3 TRBV7-9 CASTPGVSGGAPDTQYF TGTGCCAGCACCCCTGGTGTCAGCGGGGGGGCTCCAGATACGCAGTATTTT
. TRBD2 TRBJ2-7 TRBV27 CASSPRTSGYEQYF TGTGCCAGCAGTCCCCGGACTAGCGGCTACGAGCAGTACTTC
. TRBD1 TRBJ2-3 TRBV5-1 CASSLNGQGGTDTQYF TGCGCCAGCAGCTTGAATGGACAGGGTGGTACAGATACGCAGTATTTT
. . TRBJ1-4 TRBV5-5 CASSLVAAAEKLFF TGTGCCAGCAGCCTCGTAGCGGCGGCTGAAAAACTGTTTTTT
. . TRBJ1-1 TRBV21-1 CASSSGGRVVNTEAFF TGTGCCAGCAGCAGCGGGGGACGGGTGGTGAACACTGAAGCTTTCTTT
. TRBD2 TRBJ2-1 TRBV7-3 CASSLTRTSGLWDEQFF TGTGCCAGCAGCTTAACTCGGACTAGCGGGCTGTGGGATGAGCAGTTCTTC
. . TRBJ1-4 TRBV28 CASSLWGGAEKLFF TGTGCCAGCAGTTTATGGGGGGGAGCTGAAAAACTGTTTTTT
. . TRBJ1-3 TRBV30 CAWSGTVGNTIYF TGTGCCTGGAGTGGGACAGTGGGAAACACCATATATTTT
. TRBD2 TRBJ2-7 TRBV7-3 CASSLTGWREDEQYF TGTGCCAGCAGCTTAACCGGGTGGCGGGAGGACGAGCAGTACTTC
once TRBD1 TRBJ1-1 TRBV19 CASSAWTGNVEAFF TGTGCCAGTAGTGCATGGACAGGGAATGTTGAAGCTTTCTTT
many . TRBJ1-5 TRBV2 CASSEAGGGGVYQPQHF TGTGCCAGCAGTGAAGCGGGAGGAGGGGGGGTTTATCAGCCCCAGCATTTT
once . TRBJ1-2 TRBV28 CATLWGGLQNYGYTF TGTGCCACCCTATGGGGGGGGCTTCAAAACTATGGCTACACCTTC
. . TRBJ1-2 TRBV6-6 CASSHGQVNGYTF TGTGCCAGCAGCCATGGGCAGGTAAATGGCTACACCTTC
. . TRBJ2-3 TRBV6-1 CASSERQPLTDTQYF TGTGCCAGCAGTGAGCGACAGCCACTCACAGATACGCAGTATTTT
. TRBD2 TRBJ2-1 TRBV9 CASSVGLAGGYNEQFF TGTGCCAGCAGCGTAGGATTAGCGGGTGGCTACAATGAGCAGTTCTTC
once . TRBJ1-6 TRBV7-2 CASSPHFRGSPLHF TGTGCCAGCAGCCCACACTTTCGAGGTTCACCCCTCCACTTT
. . TRBJ2-1 TRBV7-2 CASSFTGTRGNEQFF TGTGCCAGCAGCTTCACCGGGACAAGGGGCAATGAGCAGTTCTTC
. TRBD1 TRBJ1-6 TRBV19 CASTSTGTGGLNSPLHF TGTGCCAGTACTAGTACCGGGACAGGGGGCCTAAATTCACCCCTCCACTTT
. . TRBJ2-4 TRBV5-1 CASSLAGGDIQYF TGCGCCAGCAGCTTGGCGGGCGGGGACATTCAGTACTTC
. . TRBJ1-5 TRBV27 CASSLDRLSNQPQHF TGTGCCAGCAGTTTAGACAGATTAAGCAATCAGCCCCAGCATTTT
many TRBD2 TRBJ2-3 TRBV7-8 CASSLVRAGGTDTQYF TGTGCCAGCAGCTTAGTACGAGCGGGGGGGACAGATACGCAGTATTTT
. TRBD1 TRBJ2-2 TRBV7-7 CASSLDRPNTGELFF TGTGCTAGCAGCTTGGACAGGCCGAACACCGGGGAGCTGTTTTTT
. TRBD2 TRBJ2-3 TRBV28 CASSSLAGGTDTQYF TGTGCCAGCAGTTCTCTAGCGGGGGGCACAGATACGCAGTATTTT
. TRBD1 TRBJ2-5 TRBV5-1 CASSTGTGEETQYF TGCGCCAGCAGCACCGGGACAGGGGAAGAGACCCAGTACTTC
. TRBD1 TRBJ2-3 TRBV7-9 CASSQTGVDTQYF TGTGCCAGCAGTCAAACAGGGGTGGATACGCAGTATTTT
once TRBD1 TRBJ2-7 TRBV24-1 CATSEQRTGSKFSYEQYF TGTGCCACCAGTGAACAGAGGACAGGGTCAAAATTCTCATACGAGCAGTACTTC
. . TRBJ2-7 TRBV30 CAWSKGVEQYF TGTGCCTGGAGTAAAGGAGTCGAGCAGTACTTC